This is a list of T cell receptor beta chains from one sample in a study of human thymus T cells. The assay was immunoSEQ multiplex PCR, and TCRdb's table has in-frame clones only and misses some. The sample yields tens of thousands of clones, 90% to 95% seen once. What was sequenced was blood. The receptors originated from a boy under two years old with a congenital heart defect but otherwise immunologically healthy. CDR3s include the opening cysteine and the closing phenylalanine or tryptophan. The D gene is left open where the match is weak. Rows give clone size only sometimes, using once, few, many, or a class for an expanded clone.

CDR3: CASSQLGLAGETQYF
DNA: TGCGCCAGCAGCCAACTGGGACTAGCGGGGGAGACCCAGTACTTC
D: TRBD2
size: -
J: TRBJ2-5
V: TRBV4-1

CDR3: CASSLVRETQYF
DNA: TGCGCCAGCAGCTTGGTAAGAGAGACCCAGTACTTC
D: -
size: -
J: TRBJ2-5
V: TRBV5-1

CDR3: CATSRARGRADTQYF
DNA: TGTGCCACCAGCAGAGCGAGGGGACGGGCAGATACGCAGTATTTT
D: -
size: once
J: TRBJ2-3
V: TRBV15

CDR3: CASSRLWGGTKEQYF
DNA: TGCGCCAGCAGCCGTCTGTGGGGGGGTACGAAGGAGCAGTACTTC
D: TRBD2
size: once
J: TRBJ2-7
V: TRBV4-1

CDR3: CASSFRTSGAERVETQYF
DNA: TGTGCCAGCAGCTTTCGGACTAGCGGTGCCGAACGGGTAGAGACCCAGTACTTC
D: TRBD2
size: -
J: TRBJ2-5
V: TRBV7-2

CDR3: CASRPGLTGELFF
DNA: TGTGCCAGCAGGCCGGGGCTCACCGGGGAGCTGTTTTTT
D: -
size: -
J: TRBJ2-2
V: TRBV6-1

CDR3: CASRSTLAGDEQYF
DNA: TGCGCCAGCAGGTCCACCCTAGCGGGGGACGAGCAGTACTTC
D: TRBD2
size: -
J: TRBJ2-7
V: TRBV5-1

CDR3: CASSETGVTVYNEKLFF
DNA: TGCGCCAGCAGTGAGACGGGGGTGACCGTTTATAATGAAAAACTGTTTTTT
D: -
size: -
J: TRBJ1-4
V: TRBV10-2

CDR3: CASSLVGAHRDTQYF
DNA: TGTGCCAGCAGCTTAGTAGGGGCTCATCGAGATACGCAGTATTTT
D: -
size: -
J: TRBJ2-3
V: TRBV7-2

CDR3: CASSLGTIQETQYF
DNA: TGTGCCAGCAGCTTGGGTACGATCCAAGAGACCCAGTACTTC
D: -
size: -
J: TRBJ2-5
V: TRBV5-4

CDR3: CASSRLHTCNQPQHF
DNA: TGTGCCAGCAGTCGATTACACACCTGCAATCAGCCCCAGCATTTT
D: -
size: -
J: TRBJ1-5
V: TRBV11-2

CDR3: CASSLEVLAGRAEQFF
DNA: TGTGCCAGCAGCTTAGAGGTCCTAGCGGGGAGGGCTGAGCAGTTCTTC
D: TRBD2
size: -
J: TRBJ2-1
V: TRBV7-2

CDR3: CASSLVQGRDSGYTF
DNA: TGTGCCAGCAGCTTAGTTCAGGGGAGGGATAGTGGCTACACCTTC
D: -
size: -
J: TRBJ1-2
V: TRBV13

CDR3: CASSLDRGNTEAFF
DNA: TGTGCCAGCAGCTTGGACAGGGGGAACACTGAAGCTTTCTTT
D: TRBD1
size: -
J: TRBJ1-1
V: TRBV7-8

CDR3: CASSQAEGTLYGYTF
DNA: TGCGCCAGCAGCCAAGCGGAAGGAACCCTCTATGGCTACACCTTC
D: -
size: -
J: TRBJ1-2
V: TRBV4-3

CDR3: CASSSPRLYNEQFF
DNA: TGTGCCAGCAGCTCCCCCCGGCTTTACAATGAGCAGTTCTTC
D: -
size: -
J: TRBJ2-1
V: TRBV7-2

CDR3: CATRKDRANQPQHF
DNA: TGTGCCACCCGGAAGGACAGGGCCAATCAGCCCCAGCATTTT
D: TRBD1
size: -
J: TRBJ1-5
V: TRBV10-3

CDR3: CASSQGQGMETQYF
DNA: TGCGCCAGCAGCCAAGGACAGGGGATGGAGACCCAGTACTTC
D: TRBD1
size: -
J: TRBJ2-5
V: TRBV4-1

CDR3: CASSTSGGGEQYF
DNA: TGCGCCAGCAGCACTAGCGGGGGAGGCGAGCAGTACTTC
D: TRBD2
size: -
J: TRBJ2-7
V: TRBV10-1

CDR3: CASSTRQGWTEAFF
DNA: TGTGCCAGCAGTACCCGACAGGGATGGACTGAAGCTTTCTTT
D: TRBD1
size: -
J: TRBJ1-1
V: TRBV2

CDR3: CASRGQGANEQYF
DNA: TGTGCCAGCAGGGGACAGGGGGCAAACGAGCAGTACTTC
D: TRBD1
size: -
J: TRBJ2-7
V: TRBV6-1

CDR3: CASSTPNRGQRTEAFF
DNA: TGTGCCAGCAGCACTCCAAACAGGGGGCAGAGGACTGAAGCTTTCTTT
D: -
size: once
J: TRBJ1-1
V: TRBV21-1

CDR3: CASSLAGGGPYNEQFF
DNA: TGCGCCAGCAGCTTGGCGGGCGGGGGGCCATACAATGAGCAGTTCTTC
D: TRBD2
size: -
J: TRBJ2-1
V: TRBV5-1

CDR3: CASSLGPLRDLHF
DNA: TGTGCCAGCAGTTTAGGTCCCTTAAGGGACCTCCACTTT
D: -
size: -
J: TRBJ1-6
V: TRBV27

CDR3: CASSLLAGGSGELFF
DNA: TGTGCCAGCAGTTTACTAGCGGGGGGGAGCGGGGAGCTGTTTTTT
D: TRBD2
size: few
J: TRBJ2-2
V: TRBV27

CDR3: CAWSVPRGNTEAFF
DNA: TGTGCCTGGAGTGTACCCAGGGGGAACACTGAAGCTTTCTTT
D: -
size: -
J: TRBJ1-1
V: TRBV30

CDR3: CASSEALDTQYF
DNA: TGTGCCAGCAGTGAAGCCCTTGATACGCAGTATTTT
D: -
size: -
J: TRBJ2-3
V: TRBV6-1

CDR3: CASRFPGNYGYTF
DNA: TGTGCCAGCAGATTTCCGGGGAACTATGGCTACACCTTC
D: -
size: -
J: TRBJ1-2
V: TRBV7-8

CDR3: CAITSGGHTQYF
DNA: TGTGCCATCACTAGCGGGGGTCATACGCAGTATTTT
D: TRBD2
size: -
J: TRBJ2-3
V: TRBV10-3

CDR3: CASSQDPVYGYTF
DNA: TGCGCCAGCAGCCAAGATCCAGTCTATGGCTACACCTTC
D: -
size: -
J: TRBJ1-2
V: TRBV4-3

CDR3: CASSPGTVVHEQYF
DNA: TGTGCCAGCAGCCCCGGGACAGTAGTCCACGAGCAGTACTTC
D: TRBD1
size: -
J: TRBJ2-7
V: TRBV7-8

CDR3: CASSLWLDRTEAFF
DNA: TGTGCCAGCAGCTTATGGTTGGACAGGACTGAAGCTTTCTTT
D: TRBD1
size: -
J: TRBJ1-1
V: TRBV7-8

CDR3: CASGVSYGYTF
DNA: TGTGCGTCAGGGGTAAGCTATGGCTACACCTTC
D: -
size: -
J: TRBJ1-2
V: TRBV28

CDR3: CASSRLGVHTEAFF
DNA: TGTGCCAGCAGCCGTCTCGGGGTCCACACTGAAGCTTTCTTT
D: -
size: -
J: TRBJ1-1
V: TRBV6-5

CDR3: CSVTGGGYEQYF
DNA: TGCAGCGTTACAGGGGGTGGGTACGAGCAGTACTTC
D: TRBD1
size: -
J: TRBJ2-7
V: TRBV29-1

CDR3: CASSLETDTQYF
DNA: TGCGCCAGCAGCTTGGAAACAGATACGCAGTATTTT
D: -
size: -
J: TRBJ2-3
V: TRBV5-1

CDR3: CASSVEWGSETQYF
DNA: TGTGCCAGCAGCGTGGAGTGGGGGTCGGAGACCCAGTACTTC
D: -
size: -
J: TRBJ2-5
V: TRBV9

CDR3: CASSWTGVTGELFF
DNA: TGTGCCAGTAGCTGGACAGGGGTGACCGGGGAGCTGTTTTTT
D: TRBD1
size: -
J: TRBJ2-2
V: TRBV19

CDR3: CASSLGGGEGTEAFF
DNA: TGTGCCAGCAGCTTAGGCGGAGGGGAGGGAACTGAAGCTTTCTTT
D: -
size: -
J: TRBJ1-1
V: TRBV11-2

CDR3: CASNWGTGELFF
DNA: TGCGCCAGTAATTGGGGGACCGGGGAGCTGTTTTTT
D: -
size: -
J: TRBJ2-2
V: TRBV5-1

CDR3: CAISESHSPVAFF
DNA: TGTGCCATCAGTGAGTCACATTCCCCCGTTGCTTTCTTT
D: -
size: -
J: TRBJ1-1
V: TRBV10-3

CDR3: CASSPLGLAGDLNIQYF
DNA: TGTGCCAGCAGCCCACTCGGACTAGCGGGGGATTTAAACATTCAGTACTTC
D: TRBD2
size: -
J: TRBJ2-4
V: TRBV4-2

CDR3: CASSQLRDTQETQYF
DNA: TGCGCCAGCAGCCAGCTCCGGGACACCCAAGAGACCCAGTACTTC
D: -
size: -
J: TRBJ2-5
V: TRBV4-3